A single sample is the source of the 9 T cell receptor beta chains below, sequenced in a study of OX40 agonist ivuxolimab in advanced cancers. Measured with immunoSEQ multiplex PCR; TCRdb has only the in-frame clones, and not every one. The sample lists about 32,000 clones; roughly 84% were seen once. The sequences come from CD4+ or CD8+ T cells sorted from blood, collected in a trial of the OX40 agonist ivuxolimab. Every receptor here comes from an adult with an advanced solid tumor such as melanoma, head and neck, liver or kidney cancer.

The chain has TRBV11-2 and TRBJ2-3; 7 nucleotides agree with TRBD2. With V trimmed by 0 bases and J by 1 base, 4 bases remained unmatched. Germline V gene sequence: CDR1 SGHAT, CDR2 FQNNGV. The CDR3 contains 16 residues. CDR3 protein: CASSLESGARTDTQYF. CDR3 nucleotide sequence: TGTGCCAGCAGCTTAGAAAGCGGGGCTCGCACAGATACGCAGTATTTT. The entire variable domain, with the rest obtained from reference TRBV11-2 and TRBJ2-3, is as follows: EAGVAQSPRYKIIEKRQSVAFWCNPISGHATLYWYQQILGQGPKLLIQFQNNGVVDDSQLPKDRFSAERLKGVDSTLKIQPAKLEDSAVYLCASSLESGARTDTQYFGPGTRLTVL.

The V and J genes are TRBV23-1 and TRBJ1-1; D is unclear. TRBV23-1 is known as an ORF, though its function is uncertain. Trimming took 2 bases from V and 5 from J, leaving 9 bases between them. The CDR3 sequence is 13 residues long. In nucleotides, the CDR3 is TGCGCCAGCAGTCAAATCCCGCCGACTGAAGCTTTCTTT. Translating it yields CASSQIPPTEAFF.

J is TRBJ2-5 and V is TRBV27, with TRBD2 matching over 10 bases. The CDR3 sequence is 18 residues long. The germline gives CDR1 MNHEY, CDR2 SMNVEV (reference sequence). After removal of 6 bases from V and 5 bases from J, the junction contained 18 bases not matched to a gene. As DNA, the CDR3 is TGTGCCAGCAGCCGTATCGGTAGCGGGGGGCCCGGGTGGGAGACCCAGTACTTC. It translates to CASSRIGSGGPGWETQYF.

V usage is TRBV10-3 and J usage is TRBJ2-7; TRBD1 matches at 8 bases. The V gene end was trimmed by 5 bases and the J gene end by 3 bases; junction bases not matched to a gene: 9. Germline V gene lookup returns CDR1 ENHRY and CDR2 SYGVKD. This CDR3 has 15 amino acids. The CDR3 region has the DNA TGTGCCATCAGTCTTCGACAGGGGAGGAACTACGAGCAGTACTTC. It translates to CAISLRQGRNYEQYF.

The V and J genes are TRBV12-1 and TRBJ2-5; no DNA check was done on the table's D call, TRBD1. TRBV12-1 is reported as a pseudogene. CDR3 size: 14 residues. The CDR3 is CASSFSPGQETQYF. CDR3 sequence (DNA): TGTGCCAGCAGCTTTAGTCCAGGTCAAGAGACCCAGTACTTC.

This chain joins TRBV4-3 and TRBJ1-2, with a possible D match to TRBD1 (6 bases). The CDR3 length is 16 residues. V lost 0 bases and J lost 0, with 11 bases in between. Germline V gene data show CDR1 as LGHNA and CDR2 as YSLEER. CDR3 sequence: CASSQETGSPNYGYTF. CDR3 coding DNA: TGCGCCAGCAGCCAAGAAACAGGGAGTCCTAACTATGGCTACACCTTC.

J is TRBJ1-5 and V is TRBV28; D unresolved. The CDR3 covers 14 residues. Trimming cost V 3 bases and J 2 bases, with 8 bases left between them. The germline gives CDR1 MDHEN, CDR2 SYDVKM. CDR3 sequence reads: CASSLERGNQPQHF. CDR3 nucleotides: TGTGCCAGCAGTTTGGAACGCGGCAATCAGCCCCAGCATTTT.

The chain uses TRBV7-9 and TRBJ1-5; 7 bases line up with TRBD1. Trimming took 4 bases from V and 3 from J; bases not matched to a gene: 3. Germline CDR1 SEHNR, CDR2 FQNEAQ (reference sequence). This CDR3 comprises 14 residues. The CDR3 DNA reads as TGTGCCAGCAGCTCAGGGGGAGTCAATCAGCCCCAGCATTTT. This encodes CASSSGGVNQPQHF.

The chain combines TRBV10-3 with TRBJ2-3; 7 bases are a match to TRBD2. The CDR3 extends over 17 amino acids. Per germline, CDR1 ENHRY and CDR2 SYGVKD. With V trimmed by 3 bases and J by 4 bases, 13 bases remained unmatched. The CDR3 bases are TGTGCCATCAGTGATCTAGAGACTAGCCGTACCCCAGATACGCAGTATTTT. Translated, it gives CAISDLETSRTPDTQYF.